The TCR beta chain described here comes from a study of shared clonotypes between healthy human individuals. The V gene end was trimmed by 4 bases and the J gene end by 7 bases; junction bases not matched to a gene: 13. The CDR3 covers 16 residues. The germline V gene encodes CDR1 SGHDT and CDR2 YYEEEE. Splitting of CD4+ cells produced CD45RA+ naive and CD45RA-negative memory subsets. Assay used: immunoSEQ multiplex PCR; TCRdb lists only in-frame clones, some missing. The data contain some 1.4 million clones, about 96% of them seen just once; the ten biggest clones take up roughly 1.2%. The source of this sequence is a man younger than 40 in good health. The sample was naive CD4+ T cells sorted from blood. The subset was: CD45RA+ positively selected. The chain has TRBV5-6 and TRBJ2-1, with TRBD2 matching 8 bases. The CDR3 DNA reads as TGTGCCAGCAGCCTACAAAGCGGGAGCTTAATTAATGAGCAGTTCTTC. This gives the protein CASSLQSGSLINEQFF.